One and the same sample provided the 9 T cell receptor beta chains below, sequenced in a study of T cells in pancreatic ductal adenocarcinoma. Sequencing was performed with immunoSEQ multiplex PCR; in TCRdb, only in-frame clones are kept and a portion is missing. This sample has around 100,000 clones, with 90% to 95% found just once. The selected patients with pancreatic ductal adenocarcinoma had surgery but no neoadjuvant therapy. Material for sequencing was PBMCs. The receptors shown here come from a human donor with pancreatic ductal adenocarcinoma.

DNA of the CDR3: TGTGCCAGCAGCCGCGGACTAGCGGACCCCTACGAGCAGTACTTC. It encodes CASSRGLADPYEQYF. The chain employs TRBV7-9 and TRBJ2-7; 10 bases agree with TRBD2. Trimming took 5 bases from V and 2 from J; bases not matched to a gene: 6. The CDR3 contains 15 residues. Per germline, CDR1 SEHNR and CDR2 FQNEAQ (reference sequence).

The V call is TRBV18, the J call TRBJ1-2; TRBD1 matches 7 bases. CDR3 length: 14 amino acids. CDR1 KGHSH and CDR2 LQKENI come from the germline V gene. Trimming cost V 4 bases and J 6 bases; bases outside gene matches: 8. Here the CDR3 reads CASSLRTGEDGYTF. The CDR3 bases are TGTGCCAGCTCACTTCGAACAGGGGAGGATGGCTACACCTTC.

This clone appeared once. The chain is built from TRBV11-2 and TRBJ2-5; 7 nucleotides line up with TRBD1. The CDR3 loop spans 15 amino acids. The germline V gene has CDR1 SGHAT and CDR2 FQNNGV. With V trimmed by 2 bases and J by 3 bases, 6 bases remained unmatched. In nucleotides, the CDR3 is TGTGCCAGCAGCTTACGGACCGGGACAGAAGAGACCCAGTACTTC. It translates to CASSLRTGTEETQYF.

About this clone: The junction does not match germline at one end; this may be a read error. This rearrangement joins TRBV7-3 to TRBJ2-3; no definite D call. In germline, CDR1 is SGHTA, CDR2 FQGTGA. CDR3 length equals 11 residues. The CDR3 sequence is CASRNTDTQYF. CDR3 DNA sequence: TGTGCCAGCAGAAACACAGACACGCAGTATTTT.

This chain's CDR3 is CASSLGQSYQETQYF. The CDR3 region has the DNA TGCGCCAGCAGCTTGGGACAGTCGTACCAAGAGACCCAGTACTTC. The chain links TRBV5-1 to TRBJ2-5, with D maybe TRBD1 (5 bases). The CDR3 consists of 15 residues. V was pared by 0 bases and J by 0 bases, with 9 bases between. Germline-derived CDR1 and CDR2 are SGHRS and YFSETQ.

The V call is TRBV7-2, the J call TRBJ2-1; 9 bases agree with TRBD2. V lost 5 bases to trimming and J lost 6 bases; unmatched junction nucleotides: 5. This CDR3 has 14 amino acids. Per germline, CDR1 SGHTA and CDR2 FQGNSA. CDR3 in DNA: TGTGCCAGCAGCCCGGGGACTAGCTTCAATGAGCAGTTCTTC. Protein sequence: CASSPGTSFNEQFF.

The V and J genes are TRBV5-1 and TRBJ1-4; TRBD1 agrees at 12 bases. Germline CDR1 SGHRS, CDR2 YFSETQ. The CDR3 runs to 14 residues. The trim removed 4 bases at V and 8 bases at J, leaving 3 bases unmatched. The CDR3 DNA sequence: TGCGCCAGCAGCGTGGGACAGGGGGCGGAAAAACTGTTTTTT. It encodes CASSVGQGAEKLFF.

J is TRBJ1-4 and V is TRBV19; a weak D match, TRBD1 (6 bases). The CDR3 totals 13 residues. Germline loops: CDR1 LNHDA, CDR2 SQIVND (reference sequence). V lost 5 bases, J lost 8 bases, and 12 bases lay in between. Here the CDR3 reads CASSARTAEKLFF. CDR3 sequence (DNA): TGTGCCAGTAGTGCCCGGACAGCCGAAAAACTGTTTTTT. The complete variable domain, with remaining parts taken from reference TRBV19 and TRBJ1-4, reads DGGITQSPKYLFRKEGQNVTLSCEQNLNHDAMYWYRQDPGQGLRLIYYSQIVNDFQKGDIAEGYSVSREKKESFPLTVTSAQKNPTAFYLCASSARTAEKLFFGSGTQLSVL.

The J gene is TRBJ2-3, the V gene TRBV7-2; D uncertain. Trimming stripped 4 bases from V and 5 bases from J, with 7 bases between. Germline V lookup: CDR1 SGHTA, CDR2 FQGNSA. There are 12 residues in the CDR3. The CDR3 sequence: CASSSYGDTQYF. The CDR3, as DNA: TGTGCCAGCAGCTCATACGGAGATACGCAGTATTTT.